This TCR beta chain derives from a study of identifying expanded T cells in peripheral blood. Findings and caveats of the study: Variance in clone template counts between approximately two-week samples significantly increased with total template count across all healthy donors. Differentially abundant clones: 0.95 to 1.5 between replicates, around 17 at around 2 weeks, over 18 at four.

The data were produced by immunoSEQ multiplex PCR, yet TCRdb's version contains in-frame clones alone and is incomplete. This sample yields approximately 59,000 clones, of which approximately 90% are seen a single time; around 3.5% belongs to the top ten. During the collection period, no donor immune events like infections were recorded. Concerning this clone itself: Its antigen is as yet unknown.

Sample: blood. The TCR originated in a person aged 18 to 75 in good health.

For the CDR3, the DNA is TGTGCCTGGAATGAGGGGGCCAACTATGGCTACACCTTC. Amino acid sequence: CAWNEGANYGYTF. The rearrangement joins TRBV30 to TRBJ1-2; 7 nucleotides line up with TRBD1. The CDR3 length is 13 residues. CDR1 and CDR2 from the germline V gene are GTSNPN and SVGIG (reference sequence). With V trimmed by 4 bases and J by 2 bases, 4 bases remained unmatched.